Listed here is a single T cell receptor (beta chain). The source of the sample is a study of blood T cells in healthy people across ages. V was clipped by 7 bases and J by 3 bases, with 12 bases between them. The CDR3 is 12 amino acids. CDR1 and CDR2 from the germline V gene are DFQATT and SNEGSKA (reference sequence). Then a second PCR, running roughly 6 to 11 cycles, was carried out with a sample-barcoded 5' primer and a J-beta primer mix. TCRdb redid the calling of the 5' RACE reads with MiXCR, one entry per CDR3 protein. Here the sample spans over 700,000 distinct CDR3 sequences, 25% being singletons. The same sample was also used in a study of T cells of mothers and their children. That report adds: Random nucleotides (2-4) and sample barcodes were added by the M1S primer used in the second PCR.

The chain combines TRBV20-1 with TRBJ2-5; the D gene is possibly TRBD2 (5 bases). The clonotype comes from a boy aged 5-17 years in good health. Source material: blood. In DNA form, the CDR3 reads TGCAGTGGCGTGACCGGGAAAGAGACCCAGTACTTC. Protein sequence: CSGVTGKETQYF.